This T cell receptor beta chain was sequenced for a study of Ad26.COV2.S vaccination and SARS-CoV-2 variants. Study-level points and caveats: Spike-specific CD8+ and CD4+ T cell responses reportedly showed substantial breadth after vaccination.

TCRdb's table, derived via immunoSEQ multiplex PCR, lists solely in-frame clones and lacks some. The profile shows 350,000 to 400,000 clones, over 75% of them singletons. Described treatment: roughly 18 received Ad26.COV2.S at low or high dose, single or two shots; about 5 received placebo; per-sample allocation not given. After the first vaccine or placebo injection, samples were drawn on day 63. This person who donated was an adult of 18-55 years in Boston. The study used a vaccine consisting of an Ad26 vector that expressed Wuhan-strain SARS-CoV-2 spike. As regards this clone: The antigen is unknown. At the DNA level, this CDR3 is encoded by other sequences in the same sample as well.

The CDR3 is made up of 11 amino acids. Germline CDR1 is MDHEN and CDR2 is SYDVKM. V lost 2 bases, J lost 4 bases, and 3 bases lay in between. The sequence derives from a person between 18 and 65 years old who received the Ad26.COV2.S COVID-19 vaccine or a placebo. The chain employs TRBV28 and TRBJ2-7; D remains unclear. The specimen was peripheral blood, collected in a trial of Ad26.COV2.S vaccine versus placebo. The CDR3 sequence is CASSLTYEQYF. The CDR3 region has the DNA TGTGCCAGCAGTTTAACGTACGAGCAGTACTTC.